This T cell receptor beta chain derives from a study of T cells in Graves' hyperthyroidism and ophthalmopathy. Study-wide findings and caveats: Median prediction lead before ophthalmopathy onset was around seven months with the model. A 13 V-J signature model discriminated ophthalmopathy versus stable hyperthyroidism.

Using RNA transcripts as the source, TCR beta CDR3 regions were amplified. Using the HTBI primer set, a first-round RT-PCR was run on the TCR CDR3. One entry per CDR3 protein, called by TCRdb with MiXCR from the multiplex PCR reads. This table has around 610,000 distinct CDR3 sequences, roughly 14% appearing once. This clonotype has at least ten counts. Its cognate antigen is unknown. Ophthalmopathy patients had moderate-to-severe active disease, CAS ≥3, NOSPECS ≥4, and disease duration under 3 months. Diagnosing involved the use of clinical symptoms, serum thyroxine and TRAb, thyroid ultrasound and orbital computed tomography. Between the trimmed V and J ends, which lost 3 bases and 0 bases, there was a span of 6 bases. This CDR3 is 13 amino acids long. Germline lookup yields CDR1 DFQATT and CDR2 SNEGSKA (reference sequence).

This TCR was recovered from a woman aged 40 to 49 with Graves' ophthalmopathy. The gene calls are TRBV20-1 and TRBJ1-5; no firm D call. The sequenced sample consisted of blood. CDR3 sequence (DNA): TGCAGTGCTAGTGGGCATAGCAATCAGCCCCAGCATTTT. Residues: CSASGHSNQPQHF.